This paragraph covers one TCR beta chain sequence. With only one base between it and a far larger clone, this is likely a read error. The CDR3 runs to 14 residues. Germline CDR1 reads PRHDT; CDR2 reads FYEKMQ (reference sequence). The time point is: before trial treatment. Every donor was treated with nivolumab, ipilimumab, aspirin, low-dose cyclophosphamide and also low-dose radiotherapy. This specimen belongs to a study of low-dose radiotherapy and immunotherapy resistance in tumors. Study-wide context: Intravenous administration to patients comprised nivolumab at 240 mg every two weeks and ipilimumab at 1 mg/kg every six weeks.

TRAV- and TRBV-specific primers, spanning alpha and beta chains, primed first-strand cDNA. The TCRs were subjected to amplification over approximately 20 PCR cycles employing a constant-region primer in conjunction with a V-primer adapter. TCRdb used MiXCR to reprocess the reads, holding one entry per CDR3 protein. Among under 90,000 distinct CDR3 sequences listed, about a sixth were seen once. This clonotype was sampled from a male donor with prostate cancer. The sequenced sample was PBMCs, obtained before treatment. The V gene is TRBV13, the J gene TRBJ1-4; 7 nucleotides match TRBD1. The CDR3: CACSEGQINEKLFF. The CDR3 coding sequence is TGTGCCTGCAGTGAGGGACAGATTAATGAAAAACTGTTTTTT.